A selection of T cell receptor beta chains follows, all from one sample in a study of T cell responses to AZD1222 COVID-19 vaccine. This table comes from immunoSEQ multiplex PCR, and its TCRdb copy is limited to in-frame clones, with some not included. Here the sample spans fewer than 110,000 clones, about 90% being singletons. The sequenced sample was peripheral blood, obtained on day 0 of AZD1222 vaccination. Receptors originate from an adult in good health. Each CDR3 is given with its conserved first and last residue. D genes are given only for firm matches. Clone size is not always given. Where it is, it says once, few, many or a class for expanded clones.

CDR3: CASSLAQTRYADTQYF
DNA: TGTGCCAGCAGCTTAGCGCAGACTAGGTACGCAGATACGCAGTATTTT
V: TRBV7-2
J: TRBJ2-3
D: .
length: 16
size: .

CDR3: CASSLGTSYEQYF
DNA: TGTGCCAGCAGTTTGGGGACATCCTACGAGCAGTACTTC
V: TRBV27
J: TRBJ2-7
D: .
length: 13
size: once

CDR3: CASSLTGNTIYF
DNA: TGTGCCAGCAGCTTAACTGGAAACACCATATATTTT
V: TRBV7-9
J: TRBJ1-3
D: .
length: 12
size: medium-sized

CDR3: CASSFGGHTGELFF
DNA: TGTGCCAGCAGCTTCGGCGGGCACACCGGGGAGCTGTTTTTT
V: TRBV5-6
J: TRBJ2-2
D: .
length: 14
size: .

CDR3: CASSLAWQPNEKLFF
DNA: TGTGCCAGCAGCTTGGCCTGGCAGCCGAATGAAAAACTGTTTTTT
V: TRBV5-6
J: TRBJ1-4
D: .
length: 15
size: .

CDR3: CASSDRGSSYNEQFF
DNA: TGTGCCAGCAGTGATCGGGGGAGCTCCTACAATGAGCAGTTCTTC
V: TRBV6-1
J: TRBJ2-1
D: .
length: 15
size: .

CDR3: CASSGAGTYVYGYTF
DNA: TGTGCCAGCAGTGGGGCCGGGACTTATGTCTATGGCTACACCTTC
V: TRBV27
J: TRBJ1-2
D: .
length: 15
size: .

CDR3: CASSIVGQGGTEAFF
DNA: TGTGCCAGTAGTATAGTAGGGCAGGGTGGCACTGAAGCTTTCTTT
V: TRBV19
J: TRBJ1-1
D: .
length: 15
size: .

CDR3: CASRSSSYEQYF
DNA: TGTGCCAGCAGATCGAGCTCCTACGAGCAGTACTTC
V: TRBV28
J: TRBJ2-7
D: .
length: 12
size: .

CDR3: CASSLSGAGTGELFF
DNA: TGCGCCAGCAGCCTTTCGGGGGCAGGCACCGGGGAGCTGTTTTTT
V: TRBV5-1
J: TRBJ2-2
D: .
length: 15
size: .

CDR3: CASSLTGKANSPLHF
DNA: TGCGCCAGCAGCTTGACAGGGAAGGCTAATTCACCCCTCCACTTT
V: TRBV5-1
J: TRBJ1-6
D: .
length: 15
size: .

CDR3: CASSSYLAGLNEQFF
DNA: TGTGCCAGCAGCTCCTACTTGGCGGGACTAAATGAGCAGTTCTTC
V: TRBV5-4
J: TRBJ2-1
D: TRBD2
length: 15
size: .

CDR3: CASSTWGETQYF
DNA: TGTGCCAGCAGCACCTGGGGCGAGACCCAGTACTTC
V: TRBV7-8
J: TRBJ2-5
D: .
length: 12
size: .

CDR3: CASSFKGPTGNSGANVLTF
DNA: TGTGCCAGCAGTTTTAAAGGCCCTACAGGTAACTCTGGGGCCAACGTCCTGACTTTC
V: TRBV27
J: TRBJ2-6
D: .
length: 19
size: .

CDR3: CASSIRQGVNEQFF
DNA: TGTGCCAGTAGTATCCGGCAGGGGGTGAATGAGCAGTTCTTC
V: TRBV19
J: TRBJ2-1
D: TRBD1
length: 14
size: .

CDR3: CAIRGGQGSYEQYF
DNA: TGTGCCATCAGGGGGGGACAGGGGTCCTACGAGCAGTACTTC
V: TRBV10-3
J: TRBJ2-7
D: TRBD1
length: 14
size: .

CDR3: CASSPETGSHYEQYF
DNA: TGTGCCAGCAGCCCCGAGACAGGGTCCCACTACGAGCAGTACTTC
V: TRBV7-8
J: TRBJ2-7
D: TRBD1
length: 15
size: .

CDR3: CATSRDRGDEQYF
DNA: TGTGCCACCAGCAGAGATCGAGGGGACGAGCAGTACTTC
V: TRBV15
J: TRBJ2-7
D: .
length: 13
size: .

CDR3: CASSLVSYEQYF
DNA: TGTGCCAGCAGCTTGGTCTCCTACGAGCAGTACTTC
V: TRBV11-2
J: TRBJ2-7
D: .
length: 12
size: .

CDR3: CASSFPGNTEAFF
DNA: TGTGCCAGCAGTTTTCCGGGGAACACTGAAGCTTTCTTT
V: TRBV12-3/TRBV12-4
J: TRBJ1-1
D: .
length: 13
size: .

CDR3: CASSLNPTVVDTQYF
DNA: TGTGCCAGCAGTTTAAATCCGACAGTCGTAGATACGCAGTATTTT
V: TRBV27
J: TRBJ2-3
D: .
length: 15
size: .

CDR3: CATSDFPQGGNEQFF
DNA: TGTGCCACCAGTGATTTTCCACAGGGCGGGAATGAGCAGTTCTTC
V: TRBV24-1
J: TRBJ2-1
D: .
length: 15
size: .

CDR3: CASSFDVLQETQYF
DNA: TGTGCCAGCAGCTTCGACGTTCTCCAAGAGACCCAGTACTTC
V: TRBV7-9
J: TRBJ2-5
D: .
length: 14
size: .

CDR3: CASRSRGYSYEQYF
DNA: TGTGCCAGTCGTTCCCGAGGGTACTCCTACGAGCAGTACTTC
V: TRBV6-5
J: TRBJ2-7
D: .
length: 14
size: .

CDR3: CASSLAALAGGEQFF
DNA: TGCGCCAGCAGCTTGGCGGCCCTAGCGGGAGGTGAGCAGTTCTTC
V: TRBV5-1
J: TRBJ2-1
D: TRBD2
length: 15
size: .

CDR3: CASNLGPNEKLFF
DNA: TGTGCCAGCAACTTAGGGCCGAATGAAAAACTGTTTTTT
V: TRBV7-2
J: TRBJ1-4
D: .
length: 13
size: .

CDR3: CSGGQGHYGYTF
DNA: TGCAGCGGGGGACAGGGGCACTATGGCTACACCTTC
V: TRBV29-1
J: TRBJ1-2
D: TRBD1
length: 12
size: .

CDR3: CASSPTTLGLAGKETQYF
DNA: TGTGCCAGCTCACCTACAACCCTCGGACTAGCGGGGAAAGAGACCCAGTACTTC
V: TRBV18
J: TRBJ2-5
D: TRBD2
length: 18
size: few

CDR3: CASSLSAGTGGNYGYTF
DNA: TGTGCCAGCAGTTTATCCGCCGGGACAGGGGGCAACTATGGCTACACCTTC
V: TRBV27
J: TRBJ1-2
D: TRBD1
length: 17
size: .

CDR3: CASSFLSGGVSSSYEQYF
DNA: TGTGCCAGCAGTTTTTTGAGCGGGGGAGTATCTAGCTCCTACGAGCAGTACTTC
V: TRBV28
J: TRBJ2-7
D: TRBD2
length: 18
size: .

CDR3: CASSLGDYGYTF
DNA: TGTGCCAGCAGTTTGGGGGATTATGGCTACACCTTC
V: TRBV28
J: TRBJ1-2
D: .
length: 12
size: .

CDR3: CASSYWGGGYTF
DNA: TGTGCCAGCAGCTATTGGGGAGGGGGCTACACCTTC
V: TRBV11-2
J: TRBJ1-2
D: .
length: 12
size: once

CDR3: CASSLGRTYEQYF
DNA: TGTGCCAGCAGTTTAGGTAGGACTTACGAGCAGTACTTC
V: TRBV27
J: TRBJ2-7
D: .
length: 13
size: once

CDR3: CAWTPTSGGAYEQYF
DNA: TGTGCCTGGACCCCGACTAGCGGGGGGGCGTACGAGCAGTACTTC
V: TRBV30
J: TRBJ2-7
D: TRBD2
length: 15
size: .

CDR3: CASSIRPASGNTIYF
DNA: TGTGCCAGTAGTATTAGACCCGCCTCTGGAAACACCATATATTTT
V: TRBV19
J: TRBJ1-3
D: .
length: 15
size: .

CDR3: CASSPSGTGGYEQYF
DNA: TGTGCCAGCAGCCCCTCCGGGACAGGGGGGTACGAGCAGTACTTC
V: TRBV7-2
J: TRBJ2-7
D: TRBD1
length: 15
size: .

CDR3: CASSLKGGSTEAFF
DNA: TGTGCCAGCAGCTTAAAAGGAGGGTCCACCGAAGCTTTCTTT
V: TRBV7-3
J: TRBJ1-1
D: .
length: 14
size: .

CDR3: CASSSGPPGQPKANYGYTF
DNA: TGTGCCAGCAGCTCCGGGCCGCCGGGACAGCCCAAAGCTAACTATGGCTACACCTTC
V: TRBV7-6
J: TRBJ1-2
D: TRBD1
length: 19
size: .

CDR3: CGVDRGDGHTF
DNA: TGCGGCGTTGACAGGGGCGATGGCCACACCTTC
V: TRBV29-1
J: TRBJ1-2
D: TRBD1
length: 11
size: .

CDR3: CASSPGRQIMNTEAFF
DNA: TGCGCCAGCAGCCCGGGACGGCAGATAATGAACACTGAAGCTTTCTTT
V: TRBV4-1
J: TRBJ1-1
D: .
length: 16
size: .

CDR3: CASSQGNEQYF
DNA: TGTGCCAGTTCACAGGGCAACGAGCAGTACTTC
V: TRBV19
J: TRBJ2-7
D: .
length: 11
size: .

CDR3: CASSFTGAGNTIYF
DNA: TGTGCCAGCAGCTTTACAGGGGCTGGAAACACCATATATTTT
V: TRBV5-6
J: TRBJ1-3
D: TRBD1
length: 14
size: once

CDR3: CASSLYGVPGELFF
DNA: TGTGCCAGCAGCTTGTATGGGGTCCCCGGGGAGCTGTTTTTT
V: TRBV5-4
J: TRBJ2-2
D: .
length: 14
size: .

CDR3: CASSLKPGTEAFF
DNA: TGTGCCAGCAGTTTAAAACCGGGGACTGAAGCTTTCTTT
V: TRBV2
J: TRBJ1-1
D: .
length: 13
size: .

CDR3: CASSSSLAGVTQVEQFF
DNA: TGTGCCAGCAGCTCCTCTCTAGCGGGGGTGACCCAGGTTGAGCAGTTCTTC
V: TRBV7-9
J: TRBJ2-1
D: TRBD2
length: 17
size: .

CDR3: CASSSGGFTDTQYF
DNA: TGCGCCAGCTCTAGCGGGGGGTTCACAGATACGCAGTATTTT
V: TRBV5-1
J: TRBJ2-3
D: TRBD2
length: 14
size: .